This TCR beta chain was retrieved from a study of shared clonotypes between healthy human individuals. TCRdb's copy holds only in-frame clones and misses some; the assay was immunoSEQ multiplex PCR. Here the sample spans 2 million to 2.5 million clones, 90% to 95% being singletons. The CDR3 consists of 14 residues. CDR1 is SGHRS and CDR2 is YFSETQ in the germline V gene. V was shortened by 3 bases and J by 4 bases, with 11 bases between the two germline ends. The receptor comes from a man aged 18 to 30 in good health. Some clones in this sample may be carry-over from other donors' samples. This rearrangement joins TRBV5-1 to TRBJ2-4; tentative D call: TRBD1 (6 bases). Sequenced: naive CD4+ T cells from PBMCs. The subset: CD45RA+ positively selected. CDR3 sequence reads: CASSSTGFKNIQYF. The CDR3 DNA reads as TGCGCCAGCAGCTCGACAGGATTTAAAAACATTCAGTACTTC. Full variable domain (rest looked up from reference TRBV5-1 and TRBJ2-4): KAGVTQTPRYLIKTRGQQVTLSCSPISGHRSVSWYQQTPGQGLQFLFEYFSETQRNKGNFPGRFSGRQFSNSRSEMNVSTLELGDSALYLCASSSTGFKNIQYFGAGTRLSVL.